This T cell receptor (beta chain) was recorded in a study of T cell clonotyping in hematopoietic cell transplantation. Study outcomes and limitations: No sorting was done, leaving CD4 and CD8 contributions mixed. After transplant, recipient diversity fell while pathologically expanded clonotypes grew through day 180.

The CDR3 has 15 residues. Trimming at V came to 6 bases and at J to 7 bases, leaving 7 bases not matched to a gene. Germline V gene sequence: CDR1 SNHLY, CDR2 FYNNEI. Clones were read by immunoSEQ multiplex PCR, and TCRdb kept only the in-frame ones, dropping some. The table shows almost 20,000 clones, with around four fifths occurring only once. As to this clone: Antigen specificity is unknown.

This TCR was recovered from a man aged 60 to 75 in good health. Some clones in this sample may be carry-over from other donors' samples. Material: peripheral blood mononuclear cells. The rearrangement links TRBV2 to TRBJ2-5; TRBD2 matches 14 bases. The CDR3 protein is CASSPGTSGGGTQYF. Here the CDR3 DNA reads TGTGCCAGCAGCCCAGGGACTAGCGGGGGCGGGACCCAGTACTTC.